This T cell receptor beta chain was found in a study of Graves' ophthalmopathy and Graves' hyperthyroidism. The study, taken as a whole, reports: Sensitivity reached 70.59% and specificity about 78% when the model predicted ophthalmopathy progression.

Germline V CDR1 and CDR2: ENHRY, SYGVKD. There are 15 residues in the CDR3. V was pared by 2 bases and J by 1 base, with 9 bases between. This clonotype was found many times. Its antigen is currently unknown. Presentation of ophthalmopathy in the donors involved moderate-to-severe activity, CAS ≥3, NOSPECS ≥4 and a duration under 3 months. Establishment of the diagnosis relied upon clinical symptoms, serum thyroxine, TRAb, thyroid ultrasound and orbital computed tomography. Out of around 9.7 ml of fresh peripheral blood, PBMCs were obtained. Amplified material comprised TCR beta CDR3 regions derived from RNA transcripts. Second-round multiplex PCR came after first-round RT-PCR with HTBI primers. TCRdb passed the multiplex PCR reads through MiXCR, listing each CDR3 protein once. The repertoire includes about 740,000 distinct CDR3 sequences, roughly 40% of them detected once, and 44% sits in the top ten.

The chain couples TRBV10-3 to TRBJ1-5; TRBD1 might be the D (6 bases). Material: peripheral blood. The clonotype originates from an adult man with Graves' ophthalmopathy. The CDR3 here is CAISETGASNQPQHF. CDR3 sequence (DNA): TGTGCCATCAGTGAGACGGGGGCGAGCAATCAGCCCCAGCATTTT.